This TCR beta chain appears in the sequencing data of a study of spatial heterogeneity in lung cancer. Points from the study as a whole: Counts of expanded alpha and beta TCRs within tumors tracked the tumor nonsynonymous mutation count. Ubiquitous expanded TCR counts tracked ubiquitous nonsynonymous mutations; regional expanded TCR counts tracked regional nonsynonymous mutations. The study estimated 6% to 9% alpha and about 12% beta chain coverage of tumor T cells.

CDR3 length equals 17 residues. CDR1 and CDR2 (germline): SNHLY, FYNNEI. Trimming shortened V by 0 bases and J by 7 bases, and 19 bases separated the two germline ends. TCRdb re-analysed the 5' RACE reads in MiXCR, keeping a single row per CDR3 protein. This table holds roughly 5,200 distinct CDR3 sequences, under 5% found once. This clonotype was seen a few times. The antigen is unknown. Time point meaning: sample taken at primary tumor resection. 72 TRACERx patients with early, untreated non-small cell lung cancer donated samples. The study sequenced unsorted whole RNA from tumor, nontumor lung or frozen PBMC.

This clonotype was obtained from a female donor with early-stage non-small cell lung cancer. Sequenced material: lung tumor tissue, taken at surgery. This chain uses TRBV2 with TRBJ2-1, with D possibly matching TRBD2 (6 bases). CDR3 sequence: CASSEALGEVGENEQFF. CDR3 sequence (DNA): TGTGCCAGCAGTGAAGCTTTGGGGGAGGTTGGAGAAAATGAGCAGTTCTTC. The complete variable domain, with remaining parts taken from reference TRBV2 and TRBJ2-1, reads EPEVTQTPSHQVTQMGQEVILRCVPISNHLYFYWYRQILGQKVEFLVSFYNNEISEKSEIFDDQFSVERPDGSNFTLKIRSTKLEDSAMYFCASSEALGEVGENEQFFGPGTRLTVL.